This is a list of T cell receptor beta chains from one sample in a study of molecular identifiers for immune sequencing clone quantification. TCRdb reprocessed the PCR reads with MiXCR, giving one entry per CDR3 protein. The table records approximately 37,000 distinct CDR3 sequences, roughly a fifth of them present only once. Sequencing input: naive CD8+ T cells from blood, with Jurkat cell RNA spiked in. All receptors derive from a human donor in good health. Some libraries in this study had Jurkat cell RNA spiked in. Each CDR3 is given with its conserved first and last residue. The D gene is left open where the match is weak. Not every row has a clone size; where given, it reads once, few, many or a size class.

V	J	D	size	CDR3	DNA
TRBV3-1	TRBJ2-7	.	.	CASSQEPGVYEQYF	TGTGCCAGCAGCCAAGAGCCGGGGGTCTACGAGCAGTACTTC
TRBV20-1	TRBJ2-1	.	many	CSLGDGPYNEQFF	TGCAGTCTGGGGGACGGTCCCTACAATGAGCAGTTCTTC
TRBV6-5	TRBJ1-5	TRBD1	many	CASSQQGYQPQHF	TGTGCCAGCAGTCAACAGGGGTATCAGCCCCAGCATTTT
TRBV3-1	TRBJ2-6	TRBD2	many	CASSQILTSGEKTGANVLTF	TGTGCCAGCAGCCAAATACTAACTAGCGGGGAGAAAACTGGGGCCAACGTCCTGACTTTC
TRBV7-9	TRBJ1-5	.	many	CASSFGIQPQHF	TGTGCCAGCAGCTTTGGAATCCAGCCCCAGCATTTT
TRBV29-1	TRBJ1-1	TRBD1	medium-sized	CSVRQGMNTEAFF	TGCAGCGTTCGACAGGGAATGAACACTGAAGCTTTCTTT
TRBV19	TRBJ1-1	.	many	CASSIGGSTEAFF	TGTGCCAGTAGTATTGGAGGTTCCACTGAAGCTTTCTTT
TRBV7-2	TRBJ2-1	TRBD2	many	CASSMTSGRSYNEQFF	TGTGCCAGCAGCATGACTAGCGGGAGGTCCTACAATGAGCAGTTCTTC
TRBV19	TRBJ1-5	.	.	CAAQGYGQPQHF	TGTGCCGCTCAGGGGTATGGGCAGCCCCAGCATTTT
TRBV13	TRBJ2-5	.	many	CASSWGLPGDKYF	TGTGCCAGCAGCTGGGGACTCCCGGGGGACAAGTACTTC
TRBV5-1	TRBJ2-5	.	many	CASRGQNQETQYF	TGCGCCAGCAGGGGACAAAACCAAGAGACCCAGTACTTC
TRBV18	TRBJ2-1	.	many	CASSPLQRENEQFF	TGTGCCAGCTCACCCCTCCAGCGCGAGAATGAGCAGTTCTTC
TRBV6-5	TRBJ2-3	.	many	CASSYTGAYTDTQYF	TGTGCCAGCAGTTACACAGGTGCCTACACAGATACGCAGTATTTT
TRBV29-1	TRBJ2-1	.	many	CSVVFLVGSYNEQFF	TGCAGCGTTGTTTTTCTAGTTGGGTCCTACAATGAGCAGTTCTTC
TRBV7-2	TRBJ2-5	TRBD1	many	CASSLGQGEETQYF	TGTGCCAGCAGCTTAGGACAGGGTGAAGAGACCCAGTACTTC
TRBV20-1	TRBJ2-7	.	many	CSAGLSRTVSYEQYF	TGCAGTGCTGGACTCAGCCGGACAGTCTCCTACGAGCAGTACTTC
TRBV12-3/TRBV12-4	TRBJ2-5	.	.	CAGSFGETQYF	TGTGCCGGCAGTTTTGGAGAGACCCAGTACTTC
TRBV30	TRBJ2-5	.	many	CAWSVRSYHLPHQETQYF	TGTGCCTGGAGTGTACGAAGCTACCACCTGCCCCACCAAGAGACCCAGTACTTC
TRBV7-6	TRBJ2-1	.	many	CASSLVGFYNEQFF	TGTGCCAGCAGCTTAGTTGGGTTCTACAATGAGCAGTTCTTC